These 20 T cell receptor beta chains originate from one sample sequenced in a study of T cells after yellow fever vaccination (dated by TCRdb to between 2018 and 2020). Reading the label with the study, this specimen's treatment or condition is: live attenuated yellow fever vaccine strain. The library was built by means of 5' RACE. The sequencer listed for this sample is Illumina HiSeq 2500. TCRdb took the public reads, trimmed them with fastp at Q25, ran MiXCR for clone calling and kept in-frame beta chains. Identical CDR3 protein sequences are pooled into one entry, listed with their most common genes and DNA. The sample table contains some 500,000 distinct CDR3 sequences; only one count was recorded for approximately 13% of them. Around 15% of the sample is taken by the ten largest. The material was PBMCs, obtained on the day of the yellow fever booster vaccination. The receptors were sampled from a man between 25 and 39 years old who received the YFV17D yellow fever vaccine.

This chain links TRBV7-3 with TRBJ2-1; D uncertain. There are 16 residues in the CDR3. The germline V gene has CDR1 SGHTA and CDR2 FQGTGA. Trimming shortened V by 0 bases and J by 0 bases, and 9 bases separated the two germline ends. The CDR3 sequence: CASSLTPVSSYNEQFF. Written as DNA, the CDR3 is TGTGCCAGCAGCTTAACGCCGGTAAGCTCCTACAATGAGCAGTTCTTC.

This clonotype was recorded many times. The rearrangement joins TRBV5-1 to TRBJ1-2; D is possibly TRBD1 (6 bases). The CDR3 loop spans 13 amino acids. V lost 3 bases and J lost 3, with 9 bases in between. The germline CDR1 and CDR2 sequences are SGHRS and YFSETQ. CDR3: CASSSGQYYGYTF. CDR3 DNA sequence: TGCGCCAGCAGCTCCGGACAGTACTATGGCTACACCTTC. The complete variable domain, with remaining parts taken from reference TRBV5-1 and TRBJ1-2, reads KAGVTQTPRYLIKTRGQQVTLSCSPISGHRSVSWYQQTPGQGLQFLFEYFSETQRNKGNFPGRFSGRQFSNSRSEMNVSTLELGDSALYLCASSSGQYYGYTFGSGTRLTVV.

The CDR3 region has the DNA TGTGCCAGCAGTACGAGGACTAGCGGTACCTACAATGAGCAGTTCTTC. Encoded protein: CASSTRTSGTYNEQFF. This chain links TRBV6-1 with TRBJ2-1; 10 bases line up with TRBD2. V shed 5 bases, J shed 2 bases, and the junction held 6 bases outside the gene matches. CDR1 is MNHNS and CDR2 is SASEGT in the germline V gene. The CDR3 sequence is 16 residues long.

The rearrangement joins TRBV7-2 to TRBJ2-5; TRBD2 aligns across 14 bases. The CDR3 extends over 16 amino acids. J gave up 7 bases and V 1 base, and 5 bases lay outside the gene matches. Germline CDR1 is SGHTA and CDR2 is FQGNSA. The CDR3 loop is CASSLETSGRGRTQYF. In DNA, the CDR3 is TGTGCCAGCAGCTTAGAGACTAGCGGGAGGGGCCGGACCCAGTACTTC.

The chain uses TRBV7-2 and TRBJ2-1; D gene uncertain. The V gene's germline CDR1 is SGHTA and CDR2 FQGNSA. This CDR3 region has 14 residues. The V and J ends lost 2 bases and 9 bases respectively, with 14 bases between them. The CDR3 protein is CASSLSLSILEQFF. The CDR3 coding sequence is TGTGCCAGCAGCTTAAGTTTGTCCATACTTGAGCAGTTCTTC.

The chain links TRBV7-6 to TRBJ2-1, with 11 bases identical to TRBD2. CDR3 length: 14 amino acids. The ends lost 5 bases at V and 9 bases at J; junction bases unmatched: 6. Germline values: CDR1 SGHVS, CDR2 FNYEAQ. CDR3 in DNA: TGTGCCAGCAGCGAAACTAGCGGGAGTGCTGAGCAGTTCTTC. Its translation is CASSETSGSAEQFF.

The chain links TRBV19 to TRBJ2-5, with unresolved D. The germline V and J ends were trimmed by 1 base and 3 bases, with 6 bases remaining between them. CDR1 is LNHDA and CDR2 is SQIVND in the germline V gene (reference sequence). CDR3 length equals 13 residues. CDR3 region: CASSIVYEETQYF. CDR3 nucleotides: TGTGCCAGTAGTATAGTATACGAAGAGACCCAGTACTTC.

The CDR3 DNA follows: TGTGCCAGCAGTTACATTAGCTCCTCCTACGAGCAGTACTTC. Encoded protein: CASSYISSSYEQYF. The chain joins TRBV6-5 to TRBJ2-7; D call uncertain. Germline V gene sequence: CDR1 MNHEY, CDR2 SVGAGI. This CDR3 region has 14 residues. The V end lost 2 bases, the J end lost 0 bases, and 8 bases lay between the germline ends.

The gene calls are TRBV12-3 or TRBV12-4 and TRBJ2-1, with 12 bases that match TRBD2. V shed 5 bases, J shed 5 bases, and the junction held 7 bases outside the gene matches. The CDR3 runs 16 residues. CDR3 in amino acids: CASSRLAGDPNNEQFF. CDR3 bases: TGTGCCAGCAGTCGACTAGCGGGAGATCCCAACAATGAGCAGTTCTTC.

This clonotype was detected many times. DNA of the CDR3: TGTGCCACCAGTGAACCAAGGGGGTCCACCGGGGAGCTGTTTTTT. This gives the protein CATSEPRGSTGELFF. V usage is TRBV24-1 and J usage is TRBJ2-2, with a weak D call TRBD1 (6 bases). V gave up 4 bases and J gave up 4 bases, with 12 bases separating them. Germline V gene data show CDR1 as KGHDR and CDR2 as SFDVKD. The CDR3 runs 15 residues.

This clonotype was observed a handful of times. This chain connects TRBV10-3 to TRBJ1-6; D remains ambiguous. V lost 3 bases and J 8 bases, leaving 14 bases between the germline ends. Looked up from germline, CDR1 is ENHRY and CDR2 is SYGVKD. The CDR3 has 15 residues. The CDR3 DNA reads TGTGCCATCAGTGACTCACGTAAGGGAGATTCACCCCTCCACTTT. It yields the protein CAISDSRKGDSPLHF.

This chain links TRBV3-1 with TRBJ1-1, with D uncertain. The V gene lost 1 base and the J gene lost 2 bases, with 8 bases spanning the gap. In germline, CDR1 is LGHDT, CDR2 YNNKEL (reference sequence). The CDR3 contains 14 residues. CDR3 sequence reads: CASSQVAANTEAFF. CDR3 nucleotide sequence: TGTGCCAGCAGCCAAGTCGCAGCAAACACTGAAGCTTTCTTT.

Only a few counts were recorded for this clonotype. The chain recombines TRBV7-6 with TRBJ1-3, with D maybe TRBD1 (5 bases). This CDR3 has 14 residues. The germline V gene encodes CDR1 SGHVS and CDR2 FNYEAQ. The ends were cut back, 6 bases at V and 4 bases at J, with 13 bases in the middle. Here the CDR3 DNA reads TGTGCCAGCAGTACCGGGACTACAGGAAACACCATATATTTT. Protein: CASSTGTTGNTIYF.

The CDR3 DNA follows: TGCAGTGCTGCCGGGACCCACTACGAGCAGTACTTC. Amino acid sequence: CSAAGTHYEQYF. This chain joins TRBV20-1 and TRBJ2-7; D possibly matches TRBD1 or TRBD2 (5 bases each). Germline CDR1 is DFQATT and CDR2 is SNEGSKA (reference sequence). Trimming removed 5 bases at V and 3 bases at J, with 11 bases between. The CDR3 consists of 12 residues.

Here the CDR3 reads CASRNYDYEQYF. DNA for the CDR3: TGTGCCAGCAGAAACTATGATTACGAGCAGTACTTC. V is TRBV6-5 and J is TRBJ2-7; D gene uncertain. The length of the CDR3 is 12 residues. The V end was cut by 6 bases, the J end by 4 bases, with 10 bases between. CDR1 is MNHEY and CDR2 is SVGAGI in the germline V gene.

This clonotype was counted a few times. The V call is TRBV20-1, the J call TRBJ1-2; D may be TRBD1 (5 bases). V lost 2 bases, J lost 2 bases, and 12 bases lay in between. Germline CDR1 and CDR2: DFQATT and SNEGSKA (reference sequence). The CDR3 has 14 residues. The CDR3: CSARPTGGNYGYTF. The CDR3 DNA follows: TGCAGTGCTAGACCGACCGGGGGAAACTATGGCTACACCTTC.

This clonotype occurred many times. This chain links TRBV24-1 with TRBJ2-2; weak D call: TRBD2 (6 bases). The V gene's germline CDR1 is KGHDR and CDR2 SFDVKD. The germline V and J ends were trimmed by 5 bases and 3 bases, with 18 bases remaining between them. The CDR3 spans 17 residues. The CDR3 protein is CATSVLTGSGHTGELFF. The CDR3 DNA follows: TGTGCCACCAGTGTCTTAACCGGGAGCGGGCACACCGGGGAGCTGTTTTTT.

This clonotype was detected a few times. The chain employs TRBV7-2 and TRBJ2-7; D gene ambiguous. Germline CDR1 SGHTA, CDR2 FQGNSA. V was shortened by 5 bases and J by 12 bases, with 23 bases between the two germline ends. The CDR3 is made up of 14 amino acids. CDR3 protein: CASSTDGRLSDWYF. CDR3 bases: TGTGCCAGCAGCACGGACGGCCGACTTAGTGATTGGTACTTC.

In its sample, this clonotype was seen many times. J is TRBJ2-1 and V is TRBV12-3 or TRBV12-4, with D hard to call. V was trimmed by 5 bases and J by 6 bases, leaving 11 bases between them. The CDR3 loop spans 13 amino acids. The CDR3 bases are TGTGCCAGCAGTGCGGTAGGCTTCAATGAGCAGTTCTTC. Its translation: CASSAVGFNEQFF.

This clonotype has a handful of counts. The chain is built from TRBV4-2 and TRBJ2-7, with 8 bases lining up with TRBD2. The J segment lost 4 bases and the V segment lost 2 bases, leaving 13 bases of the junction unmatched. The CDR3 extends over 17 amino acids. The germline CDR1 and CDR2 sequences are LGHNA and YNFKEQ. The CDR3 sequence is CASSQSARAGGSYEQYF. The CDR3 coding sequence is TGTGCCAGCAGCCAAAGCGCGAGGGCGGGGGGAAGTTACGAGCAGTACTTC.